The T cell receptor (beta chain) described here comes from a study of shared clonotypes between healthy human individuals. The naive CD8 population came from CD45RO-negative cells selected for CCR7, without terminally differentiated effector memory CD45RA+ cells. Genomic DNA per cell subset filled all wells of several immunoSEQ plates. Here immunoSEQ multiplex PCR was the method, and the copy in TCRdb shows in-frame clones only, minus some. Among more than 2 million clones listed, about 94% were seen once. Comment on this clone: Its target is not known. Other DNA variants within this sample encode the same CDR3.

The V gene's germline CDR1 is SGDLS and CDR2 YYNGEE. V was trimmed by 4 bases and J by 0 bases, leaving 8 bases between them. The CDR3 consists of 14 residues. Study observations and caveats: Among four donors, 4.5% to 5.5% of naive CD4 clonotypes were found in common. Clonotypes which were not shared had lower generation probabilities than clonotypes that all four donors shared. How much donors shared clonotypes was expected to be affected by sequencing depth.

This chain uses TRBV9 with TRBJ1-5; the D is unclear. Sequenced material: naive CD8+ T cells sorted from blood. The sequence came from a man aged 18 to 35 in good health. The CDR3: CASSPGFSNQPQHF. The CDR3 bases are TGTGCCAGCAGCCCCGGATTTAGCAATCAGCCCCAGCATTTT. The whole variable domain, remainder taken from reference TRBV9 and TRBJ1-5, is DSGVTQTPKHLITATGQRVTLRCSPRSGDLSVYWYQQSLDQGLQFLIQYYNGEERAKGNILERFSAQQFPDLHSELNLSSLELGDSALYFCASSPGFSNQPQHFGDGTRLSIL.